The text below deals with one T cell receptor beta chain. The source of the sample is a study of blood T cell repertoires in COVID-19. Study as a whole: Italy, Spain and the United States were the sources of the convalescent and acute COVID-19 samples. From T cells, B-cell-depleted T cells, or PBMCs came the material, which was cDNA or gDNA.

Original analysis: Reference gene primers were amplified, and this amplification served to estimate nucleated cell counts. This table comes from immunoSEQ multiplex PCR, and its TCRdb copy is limited to in-frame clones, with some not included. V, J and clone size are those of that table, while D and trimming were read from the DNA. The sample has fewer than 250,000 clones, 70% to 90% seen once. CDR1 LGHDT and CDR2 YNNKEL come from the germline V gene (reference sequence). CDR3 length: 15 amino acids. Trimming took off 0 bases at V and 5 bases at J, with 12 bases between the two ends. The chain combines TRBV3-1 (or the pseudogene TRBV3-2) with TRBJ2-3, with D perhaps matching TRBD2 (6 bases). Sequencing was performed on peripheral blood. The sequence came from an elderly woman with acute or convalescent COVID-19. CDR3 DNA sequence: TGTGCCAGCAGCCAAGACTCGGGAGCCGGAGATACGCAGTATTTT. Encoded protein: CASSQDSGAGDTQYF.